This T cell receptor beta chain stems from a study of regulatory T cells in long-lasting Graves disease. This clonotype appeared many times. Its antigen is currently unknown. Arm-PCR of CDR3 regions and iRepertoire HTBI primers were used to build TCR beta libraries. TCRdb re-derived calls from the multiplex PCR reads in MiXCR, one entry per CDR3 protein. The table lists a few hundred thousand distinct CDR3 sequences, 20% to 25% of them singletons. General observations from the study: Persistent cases favored TRBV28, TRBJ1-2 and TRBJ2-5. Persistent patients shared 2,741 public clonotypes among themselves. Newly diagnosed patients shared fewer, at some 900.

This sample's time point: persistent/refractory GD, antithyroid drugs over 5 years with positive TRAb. PBMC RNA served as the TCR library source. Peripheral blood, at about 9 milliliters, went into EDTA tubes. Germline V gene sequence: CDR1 SNHLY, CDR2 FYNNEI. CDR3 length: 17 residues. The ends lost 6 bases at V and 2 bases at J; junction bases unmatched: 10. The chain couples TRBV2 to TRBJ2-6, with 7 bases matching TRBD1. The sequence was collected from a woman aged 40-49 years with Graves disease. The source material was peripheral blood mononuclear cells (PBMCs), sampled when the disease was refractory, from a patient treated with antithyroid drugs. CDR3 nucleotides: TGTGCCAGCAGAAGACGACAGGGTGAAGCTGGGGCCAACGTCCTGACTTTC. Translation gives CASRRRQGEAGANVLTF.